The 29 T cell receptor beta chains in this list originate from one sample, sequenced in a study of CD8+ T cells in alopecia areata. Indicated treatment: oral pan-JAK inhibitor, 5-10 mg twice daily. cDNA serving as the sequencing template came from extracted, reverse transcribed RNA. Clones were sequenced by immunoSEQ multiplex PCR, and TCRdb holds only the in-frame ones, with some missing. The profile shows 170,000 or so clones, around 58% of them singletons. The input for sequencing was CD8+ T cells sorted from blood, taken at week 24, from a patient treated with tofacitinib. All receptors come from a human donor with alopecia areata.

This clone was detected only once. The V call is TRBV29-1, the J call TRBJ2-7; TRBD1 agrees at 8 bases. Losses at the gene ends were 4 bases for V and 2 bases for J; bases not matched to a gene: 4. The CDR3 has 13 residues. Germline V gene lookup returns CDR1 SQVTM and CDR2 ANQGSEA. CDR3 protein: CSVGTGQTYEQYF. The DNA of the CDR3 is TGCAGCGTTGGGACAGGGCAAACCTACGAGCAGTACTTC.

The chain joins TRBV5-1 to TRBJ2-5, with D perhaps TRBD2 (6 bases). CDR3 size: 15 residues. Trimming stripped 4 bases from V and 4 bases from J, with 17 bases between. The germline V gene encodes CDR1 SGHRS and CDR2 YFSETQ. The DNA for the CDR3 is TGCGCCAGCAGCCCGTCCCTAGGGAGGCGAGAGACCCAGTACTTC. Translation: CASSPSLGRRETQYF. The full variable domain, with the rest looked up from reference TRBV5-1 and TRBJ2-5, is KAGVTQTPRYLIKTRGQQVTLSCSPISGHRSVSWYQQTPGQGLQFLFEYFSETQRNKGNFPGRFSGRQFSNSRSEMNVSTLELGDSALYLCASSPSLGRRETQYFGPGTRLLVL.

V usage is TRBV5-1 and J usage is TRBJ2-7; 9 bases are shared with TRBD1. The CDR3 has 13 amino acids. Germline V lookup: CDR1 SGHRS, CDR2 YFSETQ. Trimming at V came to 5 bases and at J to 2 bases, leaving 2 bases not matched to a gene. This CDR3 is CASSGTGTYEQYF. The DNA of the CDR3 is TGCGCCAGCAGTGGGACAGGGACCTACGAGCAGTACTTC.

The chain uses TRBV20-1 and TRBJ1-1; D gene unclear. Per the germline V gene, CDR1 is DFQATT and CDR2 is SNEGSKA (reference sequence). The CDR3 consists of 11 residues. Trimming left V 5 bases short and J 4 bases short, with 8 bases between. The CDR3: CSAPVLTEAFF. The CDR3 DNA sequence: TGCAGTGCTCCCGTGCTCACTGAAGCTTTCTTT.

The chain uses TRBV7-9 and TRBJ2-3; tentative D call: TRBD2 (6 bases). Germline V lookup: CDR1 SEHNR, CDR2 FQNEAQ (reference sequence). V lost 4 bases to trimming and J lost 4 bases, with 15 bases between them. There are 15 residues in the CDR3. The CDR3 protein is CASSSKLAGADTQYF. The CDR3 DNA reads as TGTGCCAGCAGCTCGAAACTAGCAGGCGCAGATACGCAGTATTTT.

This clone has a handful of counts. This sequence joins TRBV12-5 and TRBJ2-5; D unresolved. Trimming took off 0 bases at V and 4 bases at J, with 6 bases between the two ends. Germline V gene data show CDR1 as LGHNT and CDR2 as FRNRAP. The CDR3 extends over 13 amino acids. The CDR3 sequence is CASGLVPVETQYF. CDR3 nucleotide sequence: TGTGCTAGTGGTTTGGTACCGGTAGAGACCCAGTACTTC. Full variable domain (outside the CDR3, taken from reference TRBV12-5 and TRBJ2-5): DARVTQTPRHKVTEMGQEVTMRCQPILGHNTVFWYRQTMMQGLELLAYFRNRAPLDDSGMPKDRFSAEMPDATLATLKIQPSEPRDSAVYFCASGLVPVETQYFGPGTRLLVL.

The chain joins TRBV4-1 to TRBJ1-1, with D perhaps matching TRBD1 (5 bases). The CDR3 is made up of 16 amino acids. Germline values: CDR1 MGHRA, CDR2 YSYEKL. Trimming stripped 7 bases from V and 0 bases from J, with 18 bases between. CDR3 DNA sequence: TGCGCCAGCACACACCCTTCGGGGCAGATGAACACTGAAGCTTTCTTT. This sequence encodes CASTHPSGQMNTEAFF.

The rearrangement uses TRBV4-2 and TRBJ2-1; D unclear. Trimming cost V 1 base and J 3 bases, with 7 bases left between them. Germline V lookup: CDR1 LGHNA, CDR2 YNFKEQ. The CDR3 is made up of 14 amino acids. In nucleotides, the CDR3 is TGTGCCAGCAGCCAAGCCCTTTTCTACAATGAGCAGTTCTTC. Its translation is CASSQALFYNEQFF.

This rearrangement joins TRBV11-2 to TRBJ2-1; D is perhaps TRBD2 (5 bases). Germline V gene sequence: CDR1 SGHAT, CDR2 FQNNGV. The V gene lost 7 bases and the J gene lost 1 base, with 8 bases spanning the gap. The CDR3 is 13 residues long. The chain's CDR3 is CASNTGSYNEQFF. The CDR3 DNA sequence: TGTGCCAGCAACACGGGGTCCTACAATGAGCAGTTCTTC.

The CDR3 coding sequence is TGTGCCAGCTCACCCGGACTAGCGGGGGCTGAGGATGAGCAGTTCTTC. Protein product: CASSPGLAGAEDEQFF. The chain is built from TRBV18 and TRBJ2-1, with TRBD2 identical over 13 bases. The trim removed 3 bases at V and 8 bases at J, leaving 7 bases unmatched. Germline V gene sequence: CDR1 KGHSH, CDR2 LQKENI. This CDR3 spans 16 amino acids.

The chain couples TRBV13 to TRBJ2-1; D may be TRBD2 (5 bases). V gave up 8 bases and J gave up 9 bases, with 14 bases separating them. The CDR3 spans 12 residues. CDR1 and CDR2 (germline): PRHDT, FYEKMQ (reference sequence). The CDR3 DNA is TGTGCCAGCCGCACCACGGGGTCTGAGCAGTTCTTC. Encoded protein: CASRTTGSEQFF.

The chain is built from TRBV29-1 and TRBJ1-1; D not resolved. Germline CDR1 SQVTM, CDR2 ANQGSEA. V lost 4 bases and J lost 1, with 4 bases in between. The CDR3 loop spans 11 amino acids. The CDR3 region has the DNA TGCAGCGTTGTTGCGAACACTGAAGCTTTCTTT. Amino acid sequence: CSVVANTEAFF.

This clone showed up just a few times. The V call is TRBV5-6, the J call TRBJ2-1; 10 bases map to TRBD1. Germline lookup yields CDR1 SGHDT and CDR2 YYEEEE. After removal of 4 bases from V and 9 bases from J, the junction contained 4 bases not matched to a gene. The CDR3 consists of 13 residues. CDR3 coding DNA: TGTGCCAGCAGCCAGGGGACAGGGGTTGAGCAGTTCTTC. This sequence encodes CASSQGTGVEQFF.

This clone was seen only a few times. The chain has TRBV7-3 and TRBJ2-7; the D gene is possibly TRBD2 (5 bases). Trimming removed 0 bases at V and 4 bases at J, with 7 bases between. The germline V gene has CDR1 SGHTA and CDR2 FQGTGA. The CDR3 is 13 residues long. CDR3 bases: TGTGCCAGCAGCTTAACCGGCGGGTACGAGCAGTACTTC. As protein: CASSLTGGYEQYF. The whole variable domain, remainder taken from reference TRBV7-3 and TRBJ2-7, is GAGVSQTPSNKVTEKGKYVELRCDPISGHTALYWYRQSLGQGPEFLIYFQGTGAADDSGLPNDRFFAVRPEGSVSTLKIQRTERGDSAVYLCASSLTGGYEQYFGPGTRLTVT.

This clone was seen a handful of times. The CDR3 loop reads CATSPRLADYEQYF. The CDR3 DNA sequence: TGTGCCACCAGCCCCCGACTAGCGGACTACGAGCAGTACTTC. The V gene is TRBV15, the J gene TRBJ2-7; 9 nucleotides agree with TRBD2. This CDR3 is built from 14 residues. Germline V gene sequence: CDR1 LNHNV, CDR2 YYDKDF (reference sequence). V was pared by 5 bases and J by 3 bases, with 5 bases of the junction left unmatched.

This clone was seen just once. V usage is TRBV5-1 and J usage is TRBJ2-1, with TRBD2 matching over 12 bases. J lost 5 bases, V lost 4 bases, and 7 bases had no gene match. Germline CDR1 reads SGHRS; CDR2 reads YFSETQ. CDR3 length equals 16 residues. DNA for the CDR3: TGCGCCAGCAGCGGGGGGACTAGCGGGTTCGACAATGAGCAGTTCTTC. Its protein product is CASSGGTSGFDNEQFF. Together with reference TRBV5-1 and TRBJ2-1, the CDR3 gives the full variable domain: KAGVTQTPRYLIKTRGQQVTLSCSPISGHRSVSWYQQTPGQGLQFLFEYFSETQRNKGNFPGRFSGRQFSNSRSEMNVSTLELGDSALYLCASSGGTSGFDNEQFFGPGTRLTVL.

The rearrangement uses TRBV7-9 and TRBJ2-7; D call uncertain. V gave up 5 bases and J gave up 1 base, with 15 bases separating them. The CDR3 is 15 amino acids. The germline CDR1 and CDR2 sequences are SEHNR and FQNEAQ (reference sequence). For the CDR3, the DNA is TGTGCCAGCAGCAATTTCAGGTTCTCTTCCTACGAGCAGTACTTC. Its protein product is CASSNFRFSSYEQYF.

This clone has only a few counts. J is TRBJ2-1 and V is TRBV12-5; 9 bases match TRBD2. Germline V lookup: CDR1 LGHNT, CDR2 FRNRAP. Trimming cost V 2 bases and J 5 bases; bases outside gene matches: 7. The CDR3 has 16 residues. This CDR3 is CASGLSPGTSHNEQFF. CDR3 sequence (DNA): TGTGCTAGTGGTTTGTCCCCCGGGACTAGCCACAATGAGCAGTTCTTC. The full variable domain, completed using reference TRBV12-5 and TRBJ2-1, is DARVTQTPRHKVTEMGQEVTMRCQPILGHNTVFWYRQTMMQGLELLAYFRNRAPLDDSGMPKDRFSAEMPDATLATLKIQPSEPRDSAVYFCASGLSPGTSHNEQFFGPGTRLTVL.

V and J are TRBV25-1 and TRBJ1-6; D unclear. CDR1 and CDR2 (germline): MGHDK, SYGVNS. The CDR3 loop spans 13 amino acids. The V and J ends lost 5 bases and 9 bases respectively, with 11 bases between them. The CDR3 region has the DNA TGTGCCAGCAGTCCGGCGGGAGGTTCACCCCTCCACTTT. It yields the protein CASSPAGGSPLHF.

This clone was seen a handful of times. This rearrangement joins TRBV5-1 to TRBJ2-6; D could derive from TRBD1 or TRBD2 (5 bases each). Trimming cost V 1 base and J 1 base, with 12 bases left between them. Germline lookup yields CDR1 SGHRS and CDR2 YFSETQ. The CDR3 spans 17 residues. The CDR3 here is CASSLKVRESGANVLTF. As DNA, the CDR3 is TGCGCCAGCAGCTTGAAGGTCAGGGAGTCTGGGGCCAACGTCCTGACTTTC.

The chain recombines TRBV7-8 with TRBJ1-1; 8 nucleotides align to TRBD1. J gave up 4 bases and V 8 bases, and 6 bases lay outside the gene matches. Germline CDR1 SGHVS, CDR2 FQNEAQ. This CDR3 region has 13 residues. The CDR3 DNA reads TGTGCCAGCTTCGGACAGGGAGGCACTGAAGCTTTCTTT. Protein sequence: CASFGQGGTEAFF.

This clone was detected only a few times. The V call is TRBV29-1, the J call TRBJ2-1; a possible D gene is TRBD2 (5 bases). The CDR3 contains 13 residues. Deletions cut 3 bases from V and 5 bases from J, with 11 bases between. Germline V gene data show CDR1 as SQVTM and CDR2 as ANQGSEA. The CDR3: CSVDTGVNNEQFF. The CDR3 DNA is TGCAGCGTTGATACCGGGGTGAACAATGAGCAGTTCTTC.

The chain employs TRBV15 and TRBJ1-4; possibly TRBD1 for D (5 bases). Per germline, CDR1 LNHNV and CDR2 YYDKDF (reference sequence). Trimming removed 8 bases at V and 5 bases at J, with 21 bases between. CDR3 length equals 16 residues. DNA for the CDR3: TGTGCCACCGCGGACCGAAGAGACAGTCTCAATGAAAAACTGTTTTTT. It encodes CATADRRDSLNEKLFF.

The V gene is TRBV2, the J gene TRBJ1-6; possibly TRBD1 for D (6 bases). CDR1 SNHLY and CDR2 FYNNEI come from the germline V gene. The CDR3 consists of 17 residues. V was cut by 6 bases and J by 0 bases, with 15 bases left in between. The CDR3 coding sequence is TGTGCCAGCAGCAACCCCATGGACAGCTCCTATAATTCACCCCTCCACTTT. Protein: CASSNPMDSSYNSPLHF.

The chain joins TRBV9 to TRBJ2-7; 10 nucleotides match TRBD2. The CDR3 loop spans 16 amino acids. With V trimmed by 1 base and J by 5 bases, 9 bases remained unmatched. The germline gives CDR1 SGDLS, CDR2 YYNGEE. The chain's CDR3 is CASSVSSGGKAHEQYF. The CDR3 DNA is TGTGCCAGCAGCGTAAGTAGCGGGGGGAAAGCTCACGAGCAGTACTTC.

The chain links TRBV7-8 to TRBJ2-2, with D possibly being TRBD2 (5 bases). Trimming removed 5 bases from V and 16 bases from J, with 14 bases in between. From germline, CDR1 is SGHVS and CDR2 FQNEAQ. This CDR3 has 11 amino acids. The CDR3 DNA follows: TGTGCCAGCAGCCTAGGGAGTGTGGGGTTTTTT. Translating gives CASSLGSVGFF. Combining the CDR3 with reference TRBV7-8 and TRBJ2-2 gives the whole variable domain GAGVSQSPRYKVAKRGQDVALRCDPISGHVSLFWYQQALGQGPEFLTYFQNEAQLDKSGLPSDRFFAERPEGSVSTLKIQRTQQEDSAVYLCASSLGSVGFFGEGSRLTVL.

The gene calls are TRBV7-9 and TRBJ1-4; no reliable D call. CDR1 is SEHNR, CDR2 FQNEAQ, per germline (reference sequence). The length of the CDR3 is 12 residues. The V gene lost 3 bases and the J gene lost 7 bases, with 6 bases spanning the gap. CDR3 protein: CASSLSGEKLFF. Here the CDR3 DNA reads TGTGCCAGCAGCTTGAGCGGTGAAAAACTGTTTTTT.

This chain connects TRBV5-1 to TRBJ1-6, with D unresolved. Germline assignment: CDR1 SGHRS and CDR2 YFSETQ. The CDR3 length is 15 residues. Between the trimmed V and J ends, which lost 3 bases and 10 bases, there was a span of 17 bases. The CDR3 sequence: CASSSIPAQSSPLHF. CDR3 DNA: TGCGCCAGCAGCTCAATACCGGCCCAAAGCTCACCCCTCCACTTT.

The chain carries TRBV6-5 and TRBJ2-1, with 7 bases that match TRBD2. The CDR3 is 14 amino acids. The germline V gene encodes CDR1 MNHEY and CDR2 SVGAGI. V lost 10 bases, J lost 6 bases, and 12 bases stayed unmatched. The CDR3 DNA follows: TGTGCCACCTCGAAAGGGGAGGGTTTCAATGAGCAGTTCTTC. It specifies CATSKGEGFNEQFF.